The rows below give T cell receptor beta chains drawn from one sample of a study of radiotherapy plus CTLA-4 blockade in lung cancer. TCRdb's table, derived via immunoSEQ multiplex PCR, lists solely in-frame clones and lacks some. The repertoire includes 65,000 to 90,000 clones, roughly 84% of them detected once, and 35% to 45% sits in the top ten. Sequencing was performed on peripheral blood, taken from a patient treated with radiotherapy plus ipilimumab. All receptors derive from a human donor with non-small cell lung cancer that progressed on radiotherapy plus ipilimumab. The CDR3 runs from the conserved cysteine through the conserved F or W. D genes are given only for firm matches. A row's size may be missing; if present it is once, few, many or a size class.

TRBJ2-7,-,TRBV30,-,TGTGCCTGGAGTGCCTTCTCGGGCCTTGAGCAGTACTTC,CAWSAFSGLEQYF
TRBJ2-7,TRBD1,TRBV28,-,TGTGCCAGCACCCAGGGACAGGGTGTCTACGAGCAGTACTTC,CASTQGQGVYEQYF
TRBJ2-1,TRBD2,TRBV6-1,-,TGTGCCAGCAGTGGGAGGTCTCGGAGCGGGGGGGTCAATGAGCAGTTCTTC,CASSGRSRSGGVNEQFF
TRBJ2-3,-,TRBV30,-,TGTGCCTGGAGTCGTCAGGGGGATACGCAGTATTTT,CAWSRQGDTQYF
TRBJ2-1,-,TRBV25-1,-,TGTGCCAGCAGTGAGGACTCCTACAATGAGCAGTTCTTC,CASSEDSYNEQFF
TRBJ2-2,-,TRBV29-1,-,TGCAGCGTTTCCTCAGGGTTGGTTCCCGGGGAGCTGTTTTTT,CSVSSGLVPGELFF
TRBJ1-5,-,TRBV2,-,TGTGCCAGCCGAGATTCGGATCAGCCCCAGCATTTT,CASRDSDQPQHF
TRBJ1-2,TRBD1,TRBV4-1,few,TGCGCCAGCAGCCAAGGCGGGACAGGGGGCTATGGCTACACCTTC,CASSQGGTGGYGYTF
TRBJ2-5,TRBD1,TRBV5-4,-,TGTGCCAGCAGCTTGGCTTTTGGACAGGGGTACCAAGAGACCCAGTACTTC,CASSLAFGQGYQETQYF
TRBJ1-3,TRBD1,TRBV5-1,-,TGCGCCAGCAGCTTGGCAGGGACAGATGGAAACACCATATATTTT,CASSLAGTDGNTIYF
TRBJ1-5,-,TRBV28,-,TGTGCCAGCAGCAGGGAAACAGGGCGCCAGCCCCAGCATTTT,CASSRETGRQPQHF